This TCR beta chain emerged from a study of blood T cell repertoires in COVID-19. Study-level background: Donors in the United States, Italy and Spain gave samples during acute or convalescent COVID-19. Sources were T cells, B-cell-depleted T cells, or PBMCs; the material itself was cDNA or gDNA.

Allocation to cohorts depended on clinical history reported by the participants. The CDR3 contains 15 residues. Germline V CDR1 and CDR2: MNHNY, SVGAGI (reference sequence). Germline trimming cut 7 bases from V and 6 bases from J; bases unmatched to any gene: 9. The data were produced by immunoSEQ multiplex PCR, yet TCRdb's version contains in-frame clones alone and is incomplete. Found here are approximately 160,000 clones, around 84% of them singletons; the top ten hold about 7.3%. The sequence was obtained from a man between 50 and 59 years old who had recovered from COVID-19. The sample consisted of PBMCs or T cells enriched from blood (not recorded which). V is TRBV6-6 and J is TRBJ1-1, with 12 bases aligning to TRBD1. The CDR3: CASIPGQGAFAEAFF. CDR3 in DNA: TGTGCCAGCATACCGGGACAGGGGGCTTTCGCTGAAGCTTTCTTT.